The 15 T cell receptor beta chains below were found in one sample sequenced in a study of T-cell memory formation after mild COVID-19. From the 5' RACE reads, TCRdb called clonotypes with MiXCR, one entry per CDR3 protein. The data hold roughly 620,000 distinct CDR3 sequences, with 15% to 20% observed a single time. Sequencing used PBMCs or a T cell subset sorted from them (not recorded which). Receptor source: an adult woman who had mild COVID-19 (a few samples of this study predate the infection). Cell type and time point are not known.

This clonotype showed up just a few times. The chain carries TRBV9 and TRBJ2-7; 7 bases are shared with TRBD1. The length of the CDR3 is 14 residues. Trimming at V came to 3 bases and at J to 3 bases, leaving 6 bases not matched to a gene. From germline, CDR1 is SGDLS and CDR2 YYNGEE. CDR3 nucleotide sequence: TGTGCCAGCAGCGCCGACGGACAGGACTACGAGCAGTACTTC. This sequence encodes CASSADGQDYEQYF. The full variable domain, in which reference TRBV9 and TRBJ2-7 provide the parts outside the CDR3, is DSGVTQTPKHLITATGQRVTLRCSPRSGDLSVYWYQQSLDQGLQFLIQYYNGEERAKGNILERFSAQQFPDLHSELNLSSLELGDSALYFCASSADGQDYEQYFGPGTRLTVT.

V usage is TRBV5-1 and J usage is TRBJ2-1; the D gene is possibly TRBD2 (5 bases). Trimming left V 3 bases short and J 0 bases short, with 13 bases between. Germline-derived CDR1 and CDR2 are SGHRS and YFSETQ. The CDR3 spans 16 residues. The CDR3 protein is CASSYTPGSSYNEQFF. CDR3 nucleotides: TGCGCCAGCAGCTATACTCCGGGGAGCTCCTACAATGAGCAGTTCTTC.

As DNA, the CDR3 is TGTGCCAGTAGTATAAGGACAGGGCATAGGCCCCAGCATTTT. The encoded protein is CASSIRTGHRPQHF. The chain combines TRBV19 with TRBJ1-5; TRBD1 matches 8 bases. Unmatched junction bases numbered 6, after V lost 2 bases and J lost 9 bases. CDR1 is LNHDA, CDR2 SQIVND, per germline (reference sequence). The CDR3 consists of 14 residues.

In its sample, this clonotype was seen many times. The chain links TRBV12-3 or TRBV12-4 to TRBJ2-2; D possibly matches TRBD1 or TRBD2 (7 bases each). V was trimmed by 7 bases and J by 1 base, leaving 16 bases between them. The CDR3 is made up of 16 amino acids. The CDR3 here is CASMTLRGGNTGELFF. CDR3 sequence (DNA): TGTGCCAGCATGACTCTCAGGGGGGGGAACACCGGGGAGCTGTTTTTT.

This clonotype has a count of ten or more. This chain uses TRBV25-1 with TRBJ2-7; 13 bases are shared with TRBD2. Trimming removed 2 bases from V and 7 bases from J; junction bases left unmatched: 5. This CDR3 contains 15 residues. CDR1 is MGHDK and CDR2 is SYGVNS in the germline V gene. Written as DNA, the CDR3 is TGTGCCAGCAGTGAAGGCGCGGGACTAGCGGGGGAGCAGTACTTC. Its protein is CASSEGAGLAGEQYF.

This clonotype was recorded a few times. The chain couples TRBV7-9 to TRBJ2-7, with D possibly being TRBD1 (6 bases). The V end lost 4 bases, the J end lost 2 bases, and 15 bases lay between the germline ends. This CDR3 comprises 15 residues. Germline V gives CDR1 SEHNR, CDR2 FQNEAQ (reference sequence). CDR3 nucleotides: TGTGCCAGCAGCTCAGCGCGGACAGCAGCCTACGAGCAGTACTTC. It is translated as CASSSARTAAYEQYF.

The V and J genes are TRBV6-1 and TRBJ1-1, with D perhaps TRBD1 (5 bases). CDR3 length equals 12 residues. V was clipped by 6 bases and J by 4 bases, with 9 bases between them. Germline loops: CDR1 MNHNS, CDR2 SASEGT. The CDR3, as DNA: TGTGCCAGCAGGCCGGGGCTCACTGAAGCTTTCTTT. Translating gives CASRPGLTEAFF.

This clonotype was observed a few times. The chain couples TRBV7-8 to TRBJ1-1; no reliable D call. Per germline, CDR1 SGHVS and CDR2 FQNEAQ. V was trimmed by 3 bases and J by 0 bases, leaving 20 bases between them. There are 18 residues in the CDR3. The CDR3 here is CASSFDRGIGRVNTEAFF. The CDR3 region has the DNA TGTGCCAGCAGCTTCGACCGCGGGATAGGTAGGGTGAACACTGAAGCTTTCTTT.

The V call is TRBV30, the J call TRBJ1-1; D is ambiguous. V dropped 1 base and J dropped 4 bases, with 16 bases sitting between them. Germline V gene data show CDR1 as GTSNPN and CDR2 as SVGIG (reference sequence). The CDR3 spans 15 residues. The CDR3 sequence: CAWSATSGYGTEAFF. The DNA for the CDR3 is TGTGCCTGGAGTGCTACGTCAGGTTACGGCACTGAAGCTTTCTTT.

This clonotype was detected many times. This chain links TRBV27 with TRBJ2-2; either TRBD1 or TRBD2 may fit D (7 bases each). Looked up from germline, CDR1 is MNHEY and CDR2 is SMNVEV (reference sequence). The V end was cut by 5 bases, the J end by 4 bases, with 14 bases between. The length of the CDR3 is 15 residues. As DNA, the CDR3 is TGTGCCAGCAGTCTCTCAGGGGGGGGCACCGGGGAGCTGTTTTTT. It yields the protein CASSLSGGGTGELFF.

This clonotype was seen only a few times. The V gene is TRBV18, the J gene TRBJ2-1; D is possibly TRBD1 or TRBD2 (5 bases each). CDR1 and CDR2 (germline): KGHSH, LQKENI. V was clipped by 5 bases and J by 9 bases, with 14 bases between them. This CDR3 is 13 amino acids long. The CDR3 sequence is CASSSQVGVEQFF. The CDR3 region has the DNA TGTGCCAGCTCATCGCAGGTGGGGGTTGAGCAGTTCTTC.

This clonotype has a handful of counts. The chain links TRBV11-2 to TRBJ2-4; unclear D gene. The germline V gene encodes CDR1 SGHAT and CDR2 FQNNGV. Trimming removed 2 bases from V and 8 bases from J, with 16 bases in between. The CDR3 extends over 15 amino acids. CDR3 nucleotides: TGTGCCAGCAGCTTAAATATCGGTGGGTCGGACATTCAGTACTTC. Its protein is CASSLNIGGSDIQYF.

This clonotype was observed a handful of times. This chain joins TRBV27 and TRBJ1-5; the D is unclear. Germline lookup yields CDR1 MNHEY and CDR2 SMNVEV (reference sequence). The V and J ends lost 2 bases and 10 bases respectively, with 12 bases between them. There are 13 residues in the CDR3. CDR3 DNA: TGTGCCAGCAGTTTAGACGGGGTCAATCCCCAGCATTTT. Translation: CASSLDGVNPQHF.

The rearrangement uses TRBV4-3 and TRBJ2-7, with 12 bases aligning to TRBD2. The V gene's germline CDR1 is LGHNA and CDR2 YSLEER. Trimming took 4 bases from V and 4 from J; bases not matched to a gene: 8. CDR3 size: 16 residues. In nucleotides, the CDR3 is TGCGCCAGCAGCCCAGGACTAGCGGGACGAGGGTACGAGCAGTACTTC. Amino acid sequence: CASSPGLAGRGYEQYF.

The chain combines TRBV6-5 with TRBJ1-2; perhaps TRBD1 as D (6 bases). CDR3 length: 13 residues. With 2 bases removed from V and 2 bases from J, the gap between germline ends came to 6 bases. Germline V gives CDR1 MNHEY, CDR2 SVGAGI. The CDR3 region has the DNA TGTGCCAGCAGTTACCAGGGGAACTATGGCTACACCTTC. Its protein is CASSYQGNYGYTF.